The source of this T cell receptor (beta chain) is a study of T cell repertoires in cytomegalovirus infection. Turning to the study itself: Evidence of both CMV infection and a matching HLA type came from public TCR beta signatures. Study observations and caveats: Dominating the ex vivo response were HLA-C-restricted CMV-specific TCR beta clonotypes.

TCRdb re-called the reads with MiXCR, one entry per CDR3 protein. Here the sample spans under 150,000 distinct CDR3 sequences, about 24% being singletons. This clonotype was detected a few times. Its cognate antigen is unknown. The CDR3 totals 16 residues. Trimming shortened V by 8 bases and J by 0 bases, and 18 bases separated the two germline ends. Sequencing was done on a sample of PBMCs, sequenced either directly or after in vitro stimulation (not recorded which). The chain carries TRBV12-3 or TRBV12-4 and TRBJ2-3; D may match TRBD1 or TRBD2 (5 bases each). This TCR was sampled from a human donor in good health (CMV status not recorded). Some clones in this sample may be carry-over from other donors' samples. CDR3 residues: CASHIRPGRSTDTQYF. CDR3 nucleotide sequence: TGTGCCAGCCATATACGCCCGGGACGGAGCACAGATACGCAGTATTTT.